This T cell receptor beta chain comes out of a study of regulatory T cells in long-lasting Graves disease. Study-level results: New patients shared fewer public clonotypes (more than 850) than persistent patients did (around 3,000).

V shed 2 bases and J shed 6 bases, with 7 bases lying between them. This CDR3 has 12 amino acids. This clonotype has just a few counts. Antigen: not known. Library construction for TCR beta used iRepertoire HTBI primers and Arm-PCR of CDR3 regions. TCRdb reprocessed the multiplex PCR reads via MiXCR and lists one record per CDR3 protein. Of 650,000 to 850,000 distinct CDR3 sequences in the sample, approximately 31% were seen once. Time point: persistent/refractory GD, antithyroid drugs over 5 years with positive TRAb. Preparation of the TCR library used RNA extracted from PBMCs. The sample consisted of peripheral blood mononuclear cells (PBMCs), taken when the disease was refractory, from a patient treated with antithyroid drugs. The sequence was obtained from a female donor with Graves disease. V and J are TRBV12-3 or TRBV12-4 and TRBJ1-1, with D uncertain. The CDR3 region has the DNA TGTGCCAGCAGTTTAAATGTCCCTGAAGCTTTCTTT. Its protein is CASSLNVPEAFF.